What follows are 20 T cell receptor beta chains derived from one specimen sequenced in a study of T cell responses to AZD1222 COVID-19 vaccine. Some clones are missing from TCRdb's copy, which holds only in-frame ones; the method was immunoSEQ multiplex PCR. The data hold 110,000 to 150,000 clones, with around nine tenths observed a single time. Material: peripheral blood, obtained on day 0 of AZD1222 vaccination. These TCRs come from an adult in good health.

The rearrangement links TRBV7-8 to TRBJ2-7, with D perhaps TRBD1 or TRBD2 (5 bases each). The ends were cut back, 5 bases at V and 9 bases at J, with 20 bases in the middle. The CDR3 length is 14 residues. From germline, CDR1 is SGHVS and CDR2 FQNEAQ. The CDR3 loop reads CASSATGTTLGQYF. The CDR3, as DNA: TGTGCCAGCAGCGCAACCGGGACGACTCTTGGGCAGTACTTC.

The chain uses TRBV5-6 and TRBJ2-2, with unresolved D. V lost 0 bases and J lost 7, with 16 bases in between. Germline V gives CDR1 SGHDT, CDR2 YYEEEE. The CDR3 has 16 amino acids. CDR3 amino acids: CASSLEVASDNGELFF. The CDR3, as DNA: TGTGCCAGCAGCTTGGAGGTCGCTAGTGACAACGGGGAGCTGTTTTTT.

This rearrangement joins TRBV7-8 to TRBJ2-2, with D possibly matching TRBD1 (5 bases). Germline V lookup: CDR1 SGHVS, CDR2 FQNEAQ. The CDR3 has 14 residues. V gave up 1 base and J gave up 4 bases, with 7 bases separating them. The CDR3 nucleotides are TGTGCCAGCAGCTTAGTTAGGGGCACCGGGGAGCTGTTTTTT. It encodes CASSLVRGTGELFF.

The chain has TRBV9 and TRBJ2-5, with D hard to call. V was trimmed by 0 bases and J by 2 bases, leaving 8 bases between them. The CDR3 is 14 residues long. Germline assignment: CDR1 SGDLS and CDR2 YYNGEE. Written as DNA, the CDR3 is TGTGCCAGCAGCGTAGCGAGTAATCAAGAGACCCAGTACTTC. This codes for CASSVASNQETQYF.

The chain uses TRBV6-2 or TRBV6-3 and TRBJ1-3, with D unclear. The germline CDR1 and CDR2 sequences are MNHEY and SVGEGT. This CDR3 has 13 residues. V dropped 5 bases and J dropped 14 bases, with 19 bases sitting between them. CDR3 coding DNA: TGTGCCAGCAGTAACGCAGGTCCTGCAGAAGTATATTTT. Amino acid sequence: CASSNAGPAEVYF.

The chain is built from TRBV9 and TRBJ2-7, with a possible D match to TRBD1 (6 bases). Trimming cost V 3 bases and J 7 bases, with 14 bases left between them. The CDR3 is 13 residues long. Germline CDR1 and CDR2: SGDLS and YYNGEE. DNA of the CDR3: TGTGCCAGCAGCGACAACAGGGTTGGGGAGCAGTACTTC. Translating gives CASSDNRVGEQYF.

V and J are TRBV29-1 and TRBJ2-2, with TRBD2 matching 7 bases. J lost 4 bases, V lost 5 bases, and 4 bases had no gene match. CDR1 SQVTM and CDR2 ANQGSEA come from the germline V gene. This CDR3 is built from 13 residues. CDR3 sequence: CSVTSAGTGELFF. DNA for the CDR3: TGCAGCGTTACTAGCGCTGGCACCGGGGAGCTGTTTTTT.

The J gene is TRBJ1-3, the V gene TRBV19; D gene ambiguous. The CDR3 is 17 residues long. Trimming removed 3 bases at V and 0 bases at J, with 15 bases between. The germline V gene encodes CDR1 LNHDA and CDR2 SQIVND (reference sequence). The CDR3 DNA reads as TGTGCCAGTAGTATTACCCCGGCGGTCAGCTCTGGAAACACCATATATTTT. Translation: CASSITPAVSSGNTIYF.

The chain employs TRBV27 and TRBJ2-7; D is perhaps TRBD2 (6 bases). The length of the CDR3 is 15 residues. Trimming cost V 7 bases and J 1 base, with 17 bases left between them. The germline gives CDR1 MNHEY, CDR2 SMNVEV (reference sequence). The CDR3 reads CASTWRRGISYEQYF. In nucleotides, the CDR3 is TGTGCCAGCACCTGGAGGAGGGGCATTTCCTACGAGCAGTACTTC.

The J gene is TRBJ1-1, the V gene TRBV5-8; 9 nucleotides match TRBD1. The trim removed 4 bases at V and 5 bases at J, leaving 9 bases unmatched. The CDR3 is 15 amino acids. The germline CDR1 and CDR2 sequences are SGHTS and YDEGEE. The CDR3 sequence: CASSLNRGLATEAFF. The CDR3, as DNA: TGTGCCAGCAGCCTAAACAGGGGGCTAGCGACTGAAGCTTTCTTT.

CDR3: CASSPGQGAKNTEAFF. The CDR3 bases are TGCGCCAGCAGCCCGGGACAGGGGGCGAAGAACACTGAAGCTTTCTTT. The chain links TRBV4-1 to TRBJ1-1, with 12 bases aligning to TRBD1. V lost 4 bases, J lost 1 base, and 4 bases stayed unmatched. This CDR3 has 16 amino acids. CDR1 MGHRA and CDR2 YSYEKL come from the germline V gene.

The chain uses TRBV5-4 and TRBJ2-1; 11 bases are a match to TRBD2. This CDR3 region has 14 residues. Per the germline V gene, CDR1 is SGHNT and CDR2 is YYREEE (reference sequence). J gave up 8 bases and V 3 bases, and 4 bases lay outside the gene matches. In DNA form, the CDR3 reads TGTGCCAGCAGCTCTAGCGGGAGGTTACATGAGCAGTTCTTC. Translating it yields CASSSSGRLHEQFF. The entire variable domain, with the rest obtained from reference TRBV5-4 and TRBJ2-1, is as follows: ETGVTQSPTHLIKTRGQQVTLRCSSQSGHNTVSWYQQALGQGPQFIFQYYREEENGRGNFPPRFSGLQFPNYSSELNVNALELDDSALYLCASSSSGRLHEQFFGPGTRLTVL.

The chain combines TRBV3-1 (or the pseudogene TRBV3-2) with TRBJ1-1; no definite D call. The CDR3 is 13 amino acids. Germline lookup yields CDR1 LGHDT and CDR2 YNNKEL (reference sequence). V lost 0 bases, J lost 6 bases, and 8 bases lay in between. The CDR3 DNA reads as TGTGCCAGCAGCCAAGATAAGGCTTCTGAAGCTTTCTTT. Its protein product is CASSQDKASEAFF.

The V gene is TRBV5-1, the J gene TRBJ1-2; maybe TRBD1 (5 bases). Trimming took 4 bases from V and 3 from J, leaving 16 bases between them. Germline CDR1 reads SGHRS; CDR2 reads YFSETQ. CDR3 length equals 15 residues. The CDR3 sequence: CASSPPGGRDYGYTF. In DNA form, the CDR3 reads TGCGCCAGCAGCCCCCCCGGGGGGAGGGACTATGGCTACACCTTC.

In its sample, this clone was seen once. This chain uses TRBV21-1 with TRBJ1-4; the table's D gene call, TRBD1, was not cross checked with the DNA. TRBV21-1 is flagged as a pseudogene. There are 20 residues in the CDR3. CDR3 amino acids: CASSKARDRERPTTNEKLFF. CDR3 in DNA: TGTGCCAGCAGCAAAGCCCGGGACAGGGAGCGACCCACAACTAATGAAAAACTGTTTTTT.

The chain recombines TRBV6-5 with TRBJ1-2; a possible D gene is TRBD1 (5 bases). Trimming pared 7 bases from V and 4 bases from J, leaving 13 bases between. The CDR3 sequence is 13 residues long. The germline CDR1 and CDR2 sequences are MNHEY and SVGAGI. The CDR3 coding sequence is TGTGCCAGCAACCACCGGGACGCCTATGGCTACACCTTC. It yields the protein CASNHRDAYGYTF.

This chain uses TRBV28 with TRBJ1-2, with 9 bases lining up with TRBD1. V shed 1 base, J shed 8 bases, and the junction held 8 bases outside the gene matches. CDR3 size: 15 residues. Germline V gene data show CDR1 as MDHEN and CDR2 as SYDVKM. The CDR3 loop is CASSLYGTGNNGYTF. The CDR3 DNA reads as TGTGCCAGCAGTTTATACGGGACAGGGAATAACGGCTACACCTTC.

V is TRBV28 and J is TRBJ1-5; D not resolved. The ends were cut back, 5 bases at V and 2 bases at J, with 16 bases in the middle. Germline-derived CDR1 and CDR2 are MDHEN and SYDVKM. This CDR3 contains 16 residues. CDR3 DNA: TGTGCCAGCAGTCCCATCGGAGGGCTGGGCAATCAGCCCCAGCATTTT. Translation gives CASSPIGGLGNQPQHF.

The CDR3 loop is CASSFTSTGGLYEQYF. The CDR3 DNA reads TGCGCCAGCAGCTTCACCTCGACAGGGGGCCTCTACGAGCAGTACTTC. The chain is built from TRBV5-1 and TRBJ2-7; TRBD1 agrees at 10 bases. Germline lookup yields CDR1 SGHRS and CDR2 YFSETQ. V shed 2 bases, J shed 3 bases, and the junction held 8 bases outside the gene matches. The CDR3 covers 16 residues.

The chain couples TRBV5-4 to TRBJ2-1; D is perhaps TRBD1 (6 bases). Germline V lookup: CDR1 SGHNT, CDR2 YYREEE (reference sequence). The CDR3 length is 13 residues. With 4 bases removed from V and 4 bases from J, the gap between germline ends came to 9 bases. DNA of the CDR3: TGTGCCAGCAGCCGGACAGATTACAATGAGCAGTTCTTC. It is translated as CASSRTDYNEQFF.